This T cell receptor (beta chain) was documented in a study of T cells in Graves' hyperthyroidism and ophthalmopathy. Trimming took 4 bases from V and 5 from J; bases not matched to a gene: 6. The germline CDR1 and CDR2 sequences are SGHRS and YFSETQ. The CDR3 spans 15 residues. Using RNA transcripts as the source, TCR beta CDR3 regions were amplified. First-round RT-PCR of the TCR CDR3 relied on the HTBI primer set. One entry per CDR3 protein, called by TCRdb with MiXCR from the multiplex PCR reads. The sample gives some 550,000 distinct CDR3 sequences, around 15% of which show up once; less than 3.5% is in the top ten.

V and J are TRBV5-1 and TRBJ1-2; TRBD1 aligns across 12 bases. The specimen was blood. The source is a woman aged 35 to 49 with Graves' ophthalmopathy. CDR3 residues: CASSLGQGARYGYTF. The CDR3 DNA is TGCGCCAGCAGCCTGGGACAGGGGGCGCGGTATGGCTACACCTTC.